The clone carrying this TCR beta chain was counted once. The RNA, roughly 0.45 to 1 ug, was put through reverse transcription using random hexamers. TCRdb used MiXCR to reprocess the immunoSEQ multiplex PCR reads, holding one entry per CDR3 protein. The table has some 250,000 distinct CDR3 sequences, 90% to 96% seen once; the top ten hold less than 0.11%. These data belong to a study of CD8 T cells in Susac syndrome. The CDR3 runs 13 residues. V dropped 6 bases and J dropped 5 bases, with 10 bases sitting between them. Germline V gene sequence: CDR1 MDHEN, CDR2 SYDVKM. This receptor was taken from a human donor with Susac syndrome. The chain uses TRBV28 and TRBJ1-4, with D hard to call. The specimen was CD4+ T cells from PBMCs. The CDR3 loop is CASSPGRNEKLFF. DNA of the CDR3: TGTGCCAGCAGCCCAGGCCGGAATGAAAAACTGTTTTTT.